This TCR beta chain emerged from a study of T cell repertoires in cytomegalovirus infection (dated by TCRdb to the late 2010s). Broadly, across the study: Alongside well-studied HLA-B-restricted epitopes, the peptide stimulations were aimed at recently identified HLA-C-restricted CMV epitopes, whose presentation resists viral immunomodulation. Donor HLA type was relevant to the analysis, because carriage of CMV infection together with the matching HLA type was indicated by public TCR beta signatures. What the research found in general, with its limitations: Carriers of CMV infection plus the relevant HLA type were discriminated by the cumulative frequency of public TCR beta family members in the study cohort and in an independent approximately 340-donor cohort. The ex vivo response was dominated by HLA-C-restricted CMV-specific TCR beta clonotypes, and the single most frequent clonotype in two of eight donors was supplied by these HLA-C-restricted clonotypes.

Sequencing instrument: Illumina HiSeq 1500. TCRdb trimmed the raw reads at Q25, called clones with MiXCR and kept productive beta chains. For every CDR3 protein sequence, its rows merge into one entry that carries the most common genes and DNA. The sample data list hundreds of thousands of distinct CDR3 sequences, and 40% to 50% of these were observed just once. Around two fifths of the sample rests with the top ten. With respect to this clonotype: The clone's antigen remains unknown. One base away there is no much larger clone; base qualities are not given.

The treatment or condition tag for this specimen amounts to: in vitro stimulation with specific CMV peptide epitopes to enrich CMV-specific T cells. Material: cultured PBMCs, obtained from culture after CMV antigen stimulation. The TCR originated in a human donor in good health (CMV status not recorded). Some clones in this sample may be carry-over from other donors' samples.

The CDR3 region reads CASSLRGTGIVAFF. The DNA sequence is TGTGCCAGCAGTTTACGCGGGACAGGTATTGTAGCTTTCTTT. The sequence is built from TRBV12-3 or TRBV12-4 and TRBJ1-1, with 8 junctional bases fitting TRBD1. Counted from cysteine to phenylalanine, this CDR3 has 14 amino acids. The retained sequence is limited to the CDR3, 42 bases, with the frame set at the first base. Germline trimming: 2 bases from V, 10 bases from J; junction bases outside gene matches: 9.